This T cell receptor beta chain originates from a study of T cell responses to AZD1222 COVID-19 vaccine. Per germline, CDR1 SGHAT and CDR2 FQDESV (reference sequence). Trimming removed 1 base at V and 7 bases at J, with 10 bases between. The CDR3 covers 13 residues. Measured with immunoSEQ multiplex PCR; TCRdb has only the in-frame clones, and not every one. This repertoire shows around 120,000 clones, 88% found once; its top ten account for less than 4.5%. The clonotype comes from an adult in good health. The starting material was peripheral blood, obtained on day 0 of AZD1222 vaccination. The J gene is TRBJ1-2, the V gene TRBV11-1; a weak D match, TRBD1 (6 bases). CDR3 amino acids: CASSLGGRLGYTF. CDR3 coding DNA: TGTGCCAGCAGCTTAGGGGGGCGTCTTGGCTACACCTTC.